Shown below are 18 T cell receptor beta chains from a single sample sequenced in a study of T cells in Graves' hyperthyroidism and ophthalmopathy. It was RNA transcripts that yielded the amplified TCR beta CDR3 regions. The HTBI primer set served for first-round RT-PCR of the TCR CDR3. TCRdb re-called the multiplex PCR reads with MiXCR, one entry per CDR3 protein. The sample shows roughly 580,000 distinct CDR3 sequences, around 42% of them seen only once. The sequenced sample consisted of peripheral blood or thyroid tissue (not recorded which). Receptors originate from a woman aged 18-29 years with Graves' hyperthyroidism.

The rearrangement joins TRBV12-3 or TRBV12-4 to TRBJ1-5, with a possible D match to TRBD1 (6 bases). The CDR3 covers 14 residues. Trimming took 4 bases from V and 6 from J, leaving 13 bases between them. In DNA form, the CDR3 reads TGTGCCAGCAGTTCATACAGGGATCGTCAGCCCCAGCATTTT. This sequence encodes CASSSYRDRQPQHF.

Details on this clonotype: Being one base from a much bigger clone, this may be a read error. The chain links TRBV29-1 to TRBJ1-5; the match to TRBD1 covers 8 bases. This CDR3 spans 17 amino acids. The V and J ends lost 8 bases and 1 base, in that order; junction bases with no gene match: 16. CDR1 and CDR2 from the germline V gene are SQVTM and ANQGSEA. The CDR3 nucleotides are TGCAGCAAAATGGAAGACAGGGGTCAGGGCAGCAATCAGCCCCAGCATTTT. The encoded protein is CSKMEDRGQGSNQPQHF.

This clonotype occurred many times. This chain joins TRBV5-1 and TRBJ2-6; D unclear. Germline V CDR1 and CDR2: SGHRS, YFSETQ. The CDR3 covers 12 residues. Trimming took 7 bases from V and 0 from J, leaving 2 bases between them. CDR3 amino acids: CASYSGANVLTF. CDR3 DNA: TGCGCCAGCTACTCTGGGGCCAACGTCCTGACTTTC.

Details on this clonotype: One end of the junction does not line up with germline, which may come from a read error. The chain carries TRBV10-3 and TRBJ2-7; D may be TRBD1 or TRBD2 (5 bases each). Germline loops: CDR1 ENHRY, CDR2 SYGVKD. The CDR3 runs to 14 residues. The CDR3 coding sequence is TGTGCCAGCAGTTTAGGGACCCGTAACTACGTGCAGTACTTC. Its protein product is CASSLGTRNYVQYF.

In its sample, this clonotype was seen a few times. A much larger clone lies a single base off, so this may be a read error. The chain links TRBV7-9 to TRBJ1-2, with a weak D call TRBD1 (5 bases). The CDR3 spans 12 residues. V lost 4 bases, J lost 9 bases, and 12 bases lay in between. Germline V CDR1 and CDR2: SEHNR, FQNEAQ (reference sequence). CDR3: CASSSRQRRYTF. The CDR3 nucleotides read TGTGCCAGCAGCTCAAGACAGCGGCGCTACACCTTC. The complete variable domain, with remaining parts taken from reference TRBV7-9 and TRBJ1-2, reads DTGVSQNPRHKITKRGQNVTFRCDPISEHNRLYWYRQTLGQGPEFLTYFQNEAQLEKSRLLSDRFSAERPKGSFSTLEIQRTEQGDSAMYLCASSSRQRRYTFGSGTRLTVV.

Remarks on this clonotype: Without the conserved terminal phenylalanine or tryptophan, this CDR3 likely stems from a read error. Because the CDR3's place on the DNA is in doubt, the DNA is left out and the CDR3 is given as listed by TCRdb. The V gene is TRBV6-5, the J gene TRBJ2-2; the DNA was not used to check the table's D call, TRBD1. The CDR3 length is 15 residues, termini included. Germline lookup yields CDR1 MNHEY and CDR2 SVGAGI. The CDR3 region is CASSFGTGKHRGAVV.

The chain employs TRBV24-1 and TRBJ2-1, with D possibly TRBD1 on 6 matching bases. Germline CDR1 KGHDR, CDR2 SFDVKD. The ends were cut back, 9 bases at V and 0 bases at J, with 11 bases in the middle. The CDR3 runs to 14 residues. CDR3 region: CATSGTPSYNEQFF. CDR3 in DNA: TGTGCCACCTCGGGGACACCCTCCTACAATGAGCAGTTCTTC.

Note on this clonotype: A single base separates this from a much larger clone, so it may be a read error. The rearrangement joins TRBV10-3 to TRBJ2-5; D not certain. CDR1 is ENHRY, CDR2 SYGVKD, per germline. Trimming cost V 4 bases and J 0 bases, with 9 bases left between them. The CDR3 contains 14 residues. CDR3 in DNA: TGTGCCATCAGTGGGTCTCGAGACCAAGAGACCCAGTACTTC. Its protein product is CAISGSRDQETQYF.

Comment on this clonotype: Given a much more abundant clone one base away, this may be a read error. The chain has TRBV7-9 and TRBJ1-1, with D unresolved. Germline V gene sequence: CDR1 SEHNR, CDR2 FQNEAQ (reference sequence). This CDR3 is 12 amino acids long. CDR3 protein: CASTRLNTKAFF. CDR3 nucleotide sequence: TGTGCCAGTACCCGGCTGAACACTAAAGCTTTCTTT. Combining the CDR3 with reference TRBV7-9 and TRBJ1-1 gives the whole variable domain DTGVSQNPRHKITKRGQNVTFRCDPISEHNRLYWYRQTLGQGPEFLTYFQNEAQLEKSRLLSDRFSAERPKGSFSTLEIQRTEQGDSAMYLCASTRLNTKAFFGQGTRLTVV.

Worth noting for this clonotype: A much more abundant neighbour one base away suggests this may be a read error. The V gene is TRBV2, the J gene TRBJ1-2, with 9 nucleotides matching TRBD1. CDR3 length: 15 residues. The V gene end was trimmed by 6 bases and the J gene end by 4 bases; junction bases not matched to a gene: 9. CDR1 is SNHLY, CDR2 FYNNEI, per germline. The CDR3 bases are TGTGCCAGCAGCTTAGGAGGGACAGGGAGCTATGGCTACACCTTC. Encoded protein: CASSLGGTGSYGYTF.

Concerning this clonotype: One end of the junction varies from germline; a read error may be responsible. This chain connects TRBV2 to TRBJ1-2; 9 nucleotides line up with TRBD1. Per germline, CDR1 SNHLY and CDR2 FYNNEI. The CDR3 is made up of 13 amino acids. The CDR3 spells CASRDRAGGGYAF. CDR3 nucleotides: TGCGCCAGCAGGGACAGGGCCGGAGGTGGCTACGCCTTC.

This chain connects TRBV6-5 to TRBJ2-7; D not resolved. The ends were cut back, 2 bases at V and 2 bases at J, with 10 bases in the middle. The CDR3 is 14 residues long. CDR1 MNHEY and CDR2 SVGAGI come from the germline V gene. In DNA, the CDR3 is TGTGCCAGCAGTTACAATCAGAGGACCTACGAGCAGTACTTC. Translated, it gives CASSYNQRTYEQYF.

This clonotype was recorded many times. This chain uses TRBV24-1 with TRBJ1-5, with D perhaps matching TRBD1 (5 bases). This CDR3 contains 15 residues. The ends were cut back, 4 bases at V and 0 bases at J, with 9 bases in the middle. Germline lookup yields CDR1 KGHDR and CDR2 SFDVKD. The CDR3 DNA reads TGTGCCACCAGTGAAGACAGTTATAGCAATCAGCCCCAGCATTTT. Protein product: CATSEDSYSNQPQHF.

This clonotype has a count of ten or more. This rearrangement joins TRBV29-1 to TRBJ2-5; 12 positions agree with TRBD2. V gave up 7 bases and J gave up 4 bases; unmatched junction bases: 7. CDR3 length: 14 residues. Germline CDR1 and CDR2: SQVTM and ANQGSEA. The CDR3 coding sequence is TGCAGCGCTGGCCTGGGACTAGCGGGAGAGACCCAGTACTTC. Its translation: CSAGLGLAGETQYF.

This chain joins TRBV15 and TRBJ2-6; 8 positions match TRBD1. V shed 1 base, J shed 0 bases, and the junction held 2 bases outside the gene matches. This CDR3 spans 17 amino acids. Germline CDR1 and CDR2: LNHNV and YYDKDF (reference sequence). This chain's CDR3 is CATSRGQGSSGANVLTF. The CDR3, as DNA: TGTGCCACCAGCAGAGGACAGGGGAGCTCTGGGGCCAACGTCCTGACTTTC.

The chain is built from TRBV20-1 and TRBJ2-5, with D unresolved. This CDR3 region has 13 residues. Germline V lookup: CDR1 DFQATT, CDR2 SNEGSKA (reference sequence). The V end lost 2 bases, the J end lost 1 base, and 8 bases lay between the germline ends. The CDR3 loop reads CSARPVTQETQYF. CDR3 nucleotide sequence: TGCAGTGCTAGACCAGTGACCCAAGAGACCCAGTACTTC.

The chain joins TRBV20-1 to TRBJ1-1, with TRBD1 identical over 8 bases. From germline, CDR1 is DFQATT and CDR2 SNEGSKA (reference sequence). V lost 4 bases to trimming and J lost 4 bases; unmatched junction nucleotides: 5. The CDR3 has 13 amino acids. CDR3 DNA: TGCAGTGCTACAGGGGGCGGGGGCACTGAAGCTTTCTTT. It encodes CSATGGGGTEAFF.

This clonotype has more than one count but fewer than ten. The chain employs TRBV20-1 and TRBJ2-7, with 10 bases that match TRBD2. Germline values: CDR1 DFQATT, CDR2 SNEGSKA (reference sequence). V shed 4 bases and J 3 bases; nucleotides not matched to a gene: 15. The CDR3 runs to 17 residues. The CDR3 nucleotides read TGCAGTGCTACTTCGGTTGCTAGCGGGAGTGGGAGCTACGAGCAGTACTTC. Its protein product is CSATSVASGSGSYEQYF.